The rows below give T cell receptor beta chains drawn from one sample of a study of shared clonotypes between healthy human individuals. Sequencing was performed with immunoSEQ multiplex PCR; in TCRdb, only in-frame clones are kept and a portion is missing. The data hold 90,000 to 130,000 clones, with 68% observed a single time. Sequenced sample: memory CD8+ T cells sorted from blood. These receptors all come from a young woman in good health. The CDR3 runs from the conserved cysteine through the conserved F or W. A D gene is named only where the DNA matches it firmly. Size is stated for part of the rows, as once, few or many counts, or as a class when the clone is expanded.

v_gene: TRBV4-2
abundance: once
j_gene: TRBJ2-7
d_gene: -
CDR3nt: TGTGCCAGCAGCCCGGTTGGGCCTCTCGGCGGGAACTCCTACGAGCAGTACTTC
CDR3aa: CASSPVGPLGGNSYEQYF

v_gene: TRBV4-3
abundance: -
j_gene: TRBJ2-1
d_gene: -
CDR3nt: TGCGCCAGCAGCCAAGCGTCAGAGCAGTTCTTC
CDR3aa: CASSQASEQFF

v_gene: TRBV27
abundance: -
j_gene: TRBJ2-7
d_gene: TRBD2
CDR3nt: TGTGCCAGCGGGGGGGGGACCTACGAGCAGTACTTC
CDR3aa: CASGGGTYEQYF

v_gene: TRBV6-1
abundance: -
j_gene: TRBJ2-7
d_gene: -
CDR3nt: TGTGCCAGCAGTCATAAGGAAGAAGTCTACGAGCAGTACTTC
CDR3aa: CASSHKEEVYEQYF

v_gene: TRBV29-1
abundance: -
j_gene: TRBJ2-7
d_gene: -
CDR3nt: TGCAGCGTTGAACTGAGCTCCTACGAGCAGTACTTC
CDR3aa: CSVELSSYEQYF

v_gene: TRBV4-1
abundance: -
j_gene: TRBJ2-4
d_gene: -
CDR3nt: TGCGCCAGCAGCGCGATGGTAGTGAAAAACATTCAGTACTTC
CDR3aa: CASSAMVVKNIQYF

v_gene: TRBV5-6
abundance: many
j_gene: TRBJ2-7
d_gene: TRBD2
CDR3nt: TGTGCCAGCAGCTACGGGACTAGCGGCTACGAGCAGTACTTC
CDR3aa: CASSYGTSGYEQYF

v_gene: TRBV13
abundance: -
j_gene: TRBJ1-1
d_gene: -
CDR3nt: TGTGCCAGCAGCTTGTTACGTCGTGGCACTGAAGCTTTCTTT
CDR3aa: CASSLLRRGTEAFF

v_gene: TRBV5-1
abundance: -
j_gene: TRBJ2-1
d_gene: TRBD2
CDR3nt: TGCGCCAGCTCTTCGTCGGGACTAGCGGTCCCCTACAATGAGCAGTTCTTC
CDR3aa: CASSSSGLAVPYNEQFF

v_gene: TRBV7-2
abundance: -
j_gene: TRBJ1-1
d_gene: -
CDR3nt: TGTGCCAGCAGCTTTGTAGGGGATGCTTTCTTT
CDR3aa: CASSFVGDAFF

v_gene: TRBV25-1
abundance: -
j_gene: TRBJ2-5
d_gene: -
CDR3nt: TGTGCCAGCACAGAGTCTTTGCAGGGCACAGAGACCCAGTACTTC
CDR3aa: CASTESLQGTETQYF

v_gene: TRBV23-1
abundance: few
j_gene: TRBJ2-7
d_gene: -
CDR3nt: TGCGCCAGCAGTCAATCGTCGGGGCGCTTTCTTGGCTACGAGCAGTACTTC
CDR3aa: CASSQSSGRFLGYEQYF

v_gene: TRBV12-1
abundance: -
j_gene: TRBJ2-3
d_gene: -
CDR3nt: TGTGCCAGCAGCTTTGCGCAAGGGAGGACAGATACGCAGTATTTT
CDR3aa: CASSFAQGRTDTQYF

v_gene: TRBV7-6
abundance: once
j_gene: TRBJ1-1
d_gene: -
CDR3nt: TGTGCCAGCGGAATAACAGGGAACACTGAAGCTTTCTTT
CDR3aa: CASGITGNTEAFF

v_gene: TRBV15
abundance: -
j_gene: TRBJ1-2
d_gene: -
CDR3nt: TGTGCCACCAGCAGAGGGTACAGGGAGGCTGGTTATGGCTACACCTTC
CDR3aa: CATSRGYREAGYGYTF